This TCR beta chain was sequenced during a study of cytomegalovirus exposure and HLA in healthy donors. Trimming pared 0 bases from V and 4 bases from J, leaving 13 bases between. There are 15 residues in the CDR3. Germline V gene lookup returns CDR1 SGHRS and CDR2 YFSETQ. A multiplex PCR was run with 60 Vbeta primers and 13 Jbeta primers. Sequencing was performed with immunoSEQ multiplex PCR; in TCRdb, only in-frame clones are kept and a portion is missing. The data show around 200,000 clones, with 84% seen just once and around 1.2% held by the top ten. The clonotype was recovered from a girl aged 2-15 years in good health and CMV-seropositive. The chain combines TRBV5-1 with TRBJ1-2; tentatively, D is TRBD1 (6 bases). The sequencing input was PBMCs. CDR3 nucleotides: TGCGCCAGCAGCTTGGATTCAGGGGAGATCTATGGCTACACCTTC. Translation: CASSLDSGEIYGYTF.